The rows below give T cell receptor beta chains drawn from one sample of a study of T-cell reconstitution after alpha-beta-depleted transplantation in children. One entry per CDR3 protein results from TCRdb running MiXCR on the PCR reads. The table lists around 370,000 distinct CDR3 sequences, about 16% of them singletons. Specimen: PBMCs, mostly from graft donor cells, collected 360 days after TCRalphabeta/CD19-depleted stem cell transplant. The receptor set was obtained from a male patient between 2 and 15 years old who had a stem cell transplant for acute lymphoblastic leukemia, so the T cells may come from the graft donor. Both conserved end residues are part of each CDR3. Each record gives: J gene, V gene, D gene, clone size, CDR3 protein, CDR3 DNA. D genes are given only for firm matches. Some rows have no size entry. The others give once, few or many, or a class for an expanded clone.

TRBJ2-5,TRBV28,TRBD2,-,CASSFQGNWYSPGRDQETQYF,TGTGCCAGCAGTTTTCAGGGAAACTGGTATAGTCCTGGGAGGGACCAAGAGACCCAGTACTTC
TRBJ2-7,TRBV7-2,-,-,CASSPRGLVTTYEQYF,TGTGCCAGCAGCCCCCGCGGGTTAGTTACCACCTACGAGCAGTACTTC
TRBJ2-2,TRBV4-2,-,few,CASSQEGPGELFF,TGTGCCAGCAGCCAAGAGGGGCCCGGGGAGCTGTTTTTT
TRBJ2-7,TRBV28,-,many,CATLGGTSYEQYF,TGTGCCACCCTAGGGGGGACCTCCTACGAGCAGTACTTC
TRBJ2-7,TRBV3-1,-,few,CASGRGEPYEQYF,TGTGCCAGCGGGAGAGGTGAACCCTACGAGCAGTACTTC
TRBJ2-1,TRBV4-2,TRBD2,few,CASSQDPHPSGIINEQFF,TGTGCCAGCAGCCAAGATCCCCATCCTAGCGGGATTATTAATGAGCAGTTCTTC
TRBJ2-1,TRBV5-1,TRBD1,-,CASSLGQGAMLEQFF,TGCGCCAGCAGCTTGGGGCAGGGGGCAATGCTTGAGCAGTTCTTC
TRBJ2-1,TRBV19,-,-,CASSIDGDWAEQFF,TGTGCCAGTAGTATTGATGGGGATTGGGCTGAGCAGTTCTTC
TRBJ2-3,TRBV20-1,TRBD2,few,CSASPGRADTQYF,TGCAGTGCTAGTCCTGGGAGGGCAGATACGCAGTATTTT
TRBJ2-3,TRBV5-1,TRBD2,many,CASSLAGRETDTQYF,TGCGCCAGCAGCTTGGCCGGGCGGGAGACAGATACGCAGTATTTT
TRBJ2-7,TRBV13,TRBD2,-,CASSSNSGRAGYEQYF,TGTGCCAGCAGCTCAAACAGCGGGAGGGCGGGATACGAGCAGTACTTC
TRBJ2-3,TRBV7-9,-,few,CASSPFLGRVHWDTQYF,TGTGCCAGCAGCCCTTTCCTTGGCAGGGTCCACTGGGATACGCAGTATTTT
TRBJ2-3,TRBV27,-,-,CASSILPFGTDTQYF,TGTGCCAGCAGTATACTCCCCTTCGGCACAGATACGCAGTATTTT
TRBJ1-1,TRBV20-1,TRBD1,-,CSAKQGSGMNTEAFF,TGCAGTGCTAAACAGGGGTCGGGGATGAACACTGAAGCTTTCTTT
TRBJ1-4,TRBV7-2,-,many,CASSSATGATNEKLFF,TGTGCCAGCAGCTCCGCGACCGGGGCAACTAATGAAAAACTGTTTTTT
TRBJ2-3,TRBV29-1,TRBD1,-,CSVERWDRDGTDTQYF,TGCAGCGTTGAACGGTGGGACAGGGATGGCACAGATACGCAGTATTTT
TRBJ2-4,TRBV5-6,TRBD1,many,CASSRVDRGGLIQYF,TGTGCCAGCAGCCGGGTGGACAGGGGAGGCCTGATTCAGTACTTC
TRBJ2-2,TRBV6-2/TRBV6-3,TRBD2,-,CASSYRPPLAGGTGELFF,TGTGCCAGCAGTTACCGACCTCCACTAGCGGGAGGCACCGGGGAGCTGTTTTTT
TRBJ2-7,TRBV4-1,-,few,CASSQVPLSSYEQYF,TGCGCCAGCAGCCAAGTTCCTCTCAGCTCCTACGAGCAGTACTTC
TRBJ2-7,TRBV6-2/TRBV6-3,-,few,CASSYRWKSHEQYF,TGTGCCAGCAGTTACAGATGGAAGTCCCACGAGCAGTACTTC
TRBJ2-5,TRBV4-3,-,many,CASSQDRRETQYF,TGCGCCAGCAGCCAAGATCGGAGAGAGACCCAGTACTTC
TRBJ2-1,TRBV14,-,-,CASSPSVPYNEQFF,TGTGCCAGCAGCCCTAGCGTACCTTACAATGAGCAGTTCTTC
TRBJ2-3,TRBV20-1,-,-,CSPVGGPTDTQYF,TGCAGTCCCGTTGGGGGGCCCACAGATACGCAGTATTTT
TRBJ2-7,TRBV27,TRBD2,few,CASSFFSGRGYEQYF,TGTGCCAGCAGTTTCTTTAGCGGGAGGGGCTACGAGCAGTACTTC
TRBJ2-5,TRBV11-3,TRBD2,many,CASSRGRGETQYF,TGTGCCAGCAGCCGAGGGAGGGGAGAGACCCAGTACTTC